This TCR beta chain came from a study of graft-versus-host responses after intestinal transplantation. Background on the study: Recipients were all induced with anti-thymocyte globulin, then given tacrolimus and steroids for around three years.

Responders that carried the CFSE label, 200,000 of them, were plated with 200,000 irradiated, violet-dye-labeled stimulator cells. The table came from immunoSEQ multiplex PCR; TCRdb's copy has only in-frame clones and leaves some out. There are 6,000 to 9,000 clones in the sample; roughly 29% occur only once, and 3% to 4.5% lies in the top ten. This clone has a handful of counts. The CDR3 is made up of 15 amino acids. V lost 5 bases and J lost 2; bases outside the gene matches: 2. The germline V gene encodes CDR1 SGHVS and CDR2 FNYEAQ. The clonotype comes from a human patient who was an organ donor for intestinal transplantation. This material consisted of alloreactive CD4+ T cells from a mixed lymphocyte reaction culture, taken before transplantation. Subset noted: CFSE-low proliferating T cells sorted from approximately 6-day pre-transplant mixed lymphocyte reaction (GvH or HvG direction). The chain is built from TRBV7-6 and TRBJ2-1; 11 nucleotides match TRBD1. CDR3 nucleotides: TGTGCCAGCAGCGTGGGACAGGGGGCCTACAATGAGCAGTTCTTC. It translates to CASSVGQGAYNEQFF.